Listed below are T cell receptor beta chains from one sample, sequenced in a study of blood T cell repertoires in COVID-19. Clones were read by immunoSEQ multiplex PCR, and TCRdb kept only the in-frame ones, dropping some. The sample holds 250,000 or so clones, nearly 90% seen once. Input material: peripheral blood. These receptors originate from a woman aged 55-69 years with COVID-19, enrolled during active disease. Both conserved end residues are part of each CDR3. The D gene is left open where the match is weak. Not every row has a clone size; where given, it reads once, few, many or a size class.

V,size,D,J,CDR3,DNA
TRBV7-9,.,TRBD1,TRBJ2-1,CASSQQGSEFF,TGTGCCAGCAGCCAACAGGGGAGTGAGTTCTTC
TRBV7-2,.,TRBD1,TRBJ1-1,CASSLGTGNTEAFF,TGTGCCAGCAGCTTAGGGACAGGGAACACTGAAGCTTTCTTT
TRBV30,.,TRBD1,TRBJ2-7,CAWSTRTGLNEQYF,TGTGCCTGGAGTACGCGGACAGGGTTGAACGAGCAGTACTTC
TRBV5-1,.,TRBD1,TRBJ1-4,CASSSGTGDEKLFF,TGCGCCAGCAGCTCCGGGACAGGGGATGAAAAACTGTTTTTT
TRBV2,.,TRBD1,TRBJ2-1,CASSAQGSRNEQFF,TGTGCCAGCAGTGCACAGGGGAGTAGAAATGAGCAGTTCTTC
TRBV10-3,.,TRBD1,TRBJ2-5,CATTARTGAETQYF,TGTGCCACAACCGCCAGGACAGGGGCAGAGACCCAGTACTTC
TRBV23-1,.,TRBD1,TRBJ2-7,CASILGQGHEQYF,TGCGCCAGCATCCTGGGACAGGGGCACGAGCAGTACTTC
TRBV2,.,TRBD2,TRBJ2-1,CASSALAGGPNEQFF,TGTGCCAGCAGCGCACTAGCGGGGGGGCCGAATGAGCAGTTCTTC
TRBV7-3,.,.,TRBJ2-3,CASSFGGTTDTQYF,TGTGCCAGCAGCTTTGGTGGCACCACAGATACGCAGTATTTT
TRBV30,.,.,TRBJ1-6,CAWSRYNSPLHF,TGTGCCTGGAGCCGCTATAATTCACCCCTCCACTTT
TRBV7-2,.,TRBD1,TRBJ1-6,CASSFRTGASSPLHF,TGTGCCAGCAGCTTCAGGACAGGGGCGAGTTCACCCCTCCACTTT
TRBV19,.,.,TRBJ2-7,CASSIATGVYEQYF,TGTGCCAGTAGTATAGCCACAGGTGTATACGAGCAGTACTTC
TRBV5-1,.,TRBD1,TRBJ1-6,CASSEGQGNNSPLHF,TGCGCCAGCAGCGAAGGACAGGGGAATAATTCACCCCTCCACTTT
TRBV13,.,.,TRBJ1-2,CASSMTGMYGYTF,TGTGCCAGCAGCATGACGGGGATGTATGGCTACACCTTC
TRBV5-1,few,.,TRBJ2-7,CASSLDGTHSYEQYF,TGCGCCAGCAGCTTGGACGGGACACACTCCTACGAGCAGTACTTC
TRBV5-8,.,.,TRBJ1-4,CASSSRDNWEKLFF,TGTGCCAGCAGCTCCCGGGACAACTGGGAAAAACTGTTTTTT
TRBV10-3,.,TRBD1,TRBJ2-3,CAISVGGTGSTDTQYF,TGTGCCATCAGTGTGGGTGGGACAGGGAGCACAGATACGCAGTATTTT
TRBV6-1,once,.,TRBJ1-1,CASSEPVEAFF,TGTGCCAGCAGTGAACCCGTTGAAGCTTTCTTT
TRBV19,.,.,TRBJ1-6,CASSLQGRNSPLHF,TGTGCCAGTAGTTTACAGGGAAGAAATTCACCCCTCCACTTT
TRBV9,.,TRBD1,TRBJ1-2,CASTDDRVTGYTF,TGTGCCAGCACCGACGACAGGGTTACAGGCTACACCTTC
TRBV15,.,TRBD1,TRBJ1-1,CATSRDGVVRGAEAFF,TGTGCCACCAGCAGAGATGGGGTCGTCAGGGGGGCGGAAGCTTTCTTT
TRBV29-1,.,.,TRBJ2-4,CSVEDFSPHLKNIQYF,TGCAGCGTTGAAGATTTTAGCCCACACCTCAAAAACATTCAGTACTTC
TRBV18,.,.,TRBJ2-7,CASSPPAGYRLGSYEQYF,TGTGCCAGCTCACCCCCGGCAGGGTACAGGCTAGGCTCCTACGAGCAGTACTTC
TRBV2,once,TRBD1,TRBJ1-2,CASSATGLNYGYTF,TGTGCCAGCAGTGCGACAGGGCTTAACTATGGCTACACCTTC
TRBV11-2,.,TRBD2,TRBJ2-5,CASSLRQRGGPETQYF,TGTGCCAGCAGCTTACGACAGCGGGGGGGCCCGGAGACCCAGTACTTC
TRBV5-1,once,.,TRBJ2-6,CASSGRRLLSGANVLTF,TGCGCCAGCAGTGGGAGGAGGCTCCTCTCTGGGGCCAACGTCCTGACTTTC
TRBV9,.,.,TRBJ1-3,CASSGHQGNTIYF,TGTGCCAGCAGCGGACATCAGGGAAACACCATATATTTT
TRBV5-3,.,TRBD1,TRBJ1-1,CARSPGQGDTEAFF,TGTGCCAGAAGCCCGGGGCAGGGGGACACTGAAGCTTTCTTT
TRBV7-6,.,TRBD1,TRBJ1-1,CASSDGTENTEAFF,TGTGCCAGCAGCGATGGGACAGAGAACACTGAAGCTTTCTTT
TRBV6-1,.,TRBD1,TRBJ2-7,CASRERQGAQGEQYF,TGTGCCAGCAGGGAAAGACAGGGGGCGCAGGGCGAGCAGTACTTC
TRBV6-6,.,TRBD1,TRBJ1-6,CASSRTGRSSYNSPLHF,TGTGCCAGCAGTCGGACAGGTCGGAGCTCCTATAATTCACCCCTCCACTTT
TRBV7-6,.,.,TRBJ2-2,CASSLGQGSNTGELFF,TGTGCCAGCAGCTTAGGGCAGGGTTCAAACACCGGGGAGCTGTTTTTT
TRBV6-2/TRBV6-3,.,TRBD1,TRBJ1-6,CASGPPGQNNSPLHF,TGTGCCAGCGGCCCCCCGGGACAGAATAATTCACCCCTCCACTTT